This T cell receptor beta chain was retrieved from a study of blood T cell repertoires in COVID-19. Overall study: Acute and convalescent COVID-19 samples came from the United States, Italy and Spain. PBMCs, B-cell-depleted T cells, or T cells were the source of the cDNA or gDNA that made up the material.

Per the authors' pipeline: Using reference gene primer amplification, nucleated cell counts were estimated. Using immunoSEQ multiplex PCR, the repertoire was profiled, and TCRdb retains in-frame clones only, with some absent. The V and J calls and clone size are taken from that table; D and trimming were inferred from the DNA. Here the sample spans about 90,000 clones, about 87% being singletons. This sequence originates from a man aged 55-75 years with acute or convalescent COVID-19. The material sequenced was peripheral blood.

CDR3 residues: CASTPRQGAGELFF. The CDR3 DNA sequence: TGTGCCAGTACCCCAAGGCAGGGGGCCGGGGAGCTGTTTTTT. The chain couples TRBV19 to TRBJ2-2, with 7 bases fitting TRBD1. The CDR3 is 14 amino acids. CDR1 LNHDA and CDR2 SQIVND come from the germline V gene (reference sequence). Trimming at V came to 7 bases and at J to 6 bases, leaving 8 bases not matched to a gene.